These T cell receptor beta chains were read from a single sample in a study of blood T cell repertoires in COVID-19. The assay was immunoSEQ multiplex PCR, and TCRdb's table has in-frame clones only and misses some. The data contain a few hundred thousand clones, just over 85% of them seen just once; the ten biggest clones take up about 10%. Sequences were obtained from PBMCs or T cells enriched from blood (not recorded which). The receptor source for this set is a woman aged 18-30 years who had recovered from COVID-19. Both conserved end residues are part of each CDR3. Fields, in order: V gene, J gene, clone size, D gene, CDR3 DNA, CDR3 protein. A D gene is named only where the DNA matches it firmly. For some rows the clone size is stated as once, few or many, or as a class when expanded; others skip it.

v_call: TRBV5-1
j_call: TRBJ1-1
clone_size: few
d_call: TRBD1
cdr3_nt: TGCGCCAGCACCGAGGGACAGGGATTGAACACTGAAGCTTTCTTT
cdr3_aa: CASTEGQGLNTEAFF

v_call: TRBV27
j_call: TRBJ2-5
clone_size: .
d_call: TRBD2
cdr3_nt: TGTGCCAGCAGACCGCTAGCGGGGGGCCTCCAAGAGACCCAGTACTTC
cdr3_aa: CASRPLAGGLQETQYF

v_call: TRBV29-1
j_call: TRBJ1-1
clone_size: .
d_call: TRBD1
cdr3_nt: TGCAGCGTTGAAGATGGTCCAGGGGGCACTGAAGCTTTCTTT
cdr3_aa: CSVEDGPGGTEAFF

v_call: TRBV11-2
j_call: TRBJ2-1
clone_size: .
d_call: .
cdr3_nt: TGTGCCAGCAGCTTAGTATCCTCCAATGAGCAGTTCTTC
cdr3_aa: CASSLVSSNEQFF

v_call: TRBV2
j_call: TRBJ1-5
clone_size: .
d_call: .
cdr3_nt: TGTGCCACCTCGGGGGGCGCGGGGCCCCAGCATTTT
cdr3_aa: CATSGGAGPQHF

v_call: TRBV27
j_call: TRBJ1-2
clone_size: .
d_call: TRBD1
cdr3_nt: TGTGCCAGCAGTCAAAACAGGGGTTGGCATGGCTACACCTTC
cdr3_aa: CASSQNRGWHGYTF

v_call: TRBV9
j_call: TRBJ1-2
clone_size: .
d_call: .
cdr3_nt: TGTGCCAGCAGCGTAGAAGGGGGAACAGGCTATGGCTACACCTTC
cdr3_aa: CASSVEGGTGYGYTF

v_call: TRBV2
j_call: TRBJ1-5
clone_size: .
d_call: .
cdr3_nt: TGTGCCAGCAGTGGAGACAGGTGGAATCAGCCCCAGCATTTT
cdr3_aa: CASSGDRWNQPQHF

v_call: TRBV7-2
j_call: TRBJ2-7
clone_size: .
d_call: TRBD2
cdr3_nt: TGTGCCAGCAGCGCGACTAGCGGGACCACCTACGAGCAGTACTTC
cdr3_aa: CASSATSGTTYEQYF

v_call: TRBV18
j_call: TRBJ1-4
clone_size: .
d_call: TRBD1
cdr3_nt: TGTGCCAGCTCACGATGGACAGGGGTGGAGGAAAAACTGTTTTTT
cdr3_aa: CASSRWTGVEEKLFF

v_call: TRBV4-2
j_call: TRBJ2-3
clone_size: .
d_call: TRBD2
cdr3_nt: TGTGCCAGCAGCCAAGATGGAGTAGCGGGAGAAGATACGCAGTATTTT
cdr3_aa: CASSQDGVAGEDTQYF

v_call: TRBV3-1/TRBV3-2
j_call: TRBJ2-1
clone_size: .
d_call: TRBD2
cdr3_nt: TGTGCCAGCAGCCAAGACACTAGCGGGTACAATGAGCAGTTCTTC
cdr3_aa: CASSQDTSGYNEQFF

v_call: TRBV7-6
j_call: TRBJ1-3
clone_size: .
d_call: .
cdr3_nt: TGTGCCAGCAAAGGCGGGGCAGGCAGTCTAGTCTCTGGAAACACCATATATTTT
cdr3_aa: CASKGGAGSLVSGNTIYF

v_call: TRBV2
j_call: TRBJ1-2
clone_size: .
d_call: .
cdr3_nt: TGTGCCAGCAGTGAAGGTACAGGGCCAGACACCTTC
cdr3_aa: CASSEGTGPDTF

v_call: TRBV9
j_call: TRBJ1-3
clone_size: .
d_call: TRBD1
cdr3_nt: TGTGCCAGCAGCGAGACAGGGACTGGAAACACCATATATTTT
cdr3_aa: CASSETGTGNTIYF

v_call: TRBV27
j_call: TRBJ2-3
clone_size: .
d_call: .
cdr3_nt: TGTGCCAGCAGTTTAGTGACTCACACAGATACGCAGTATTTT
cdr3_aa: CASSLVTHTDTQYF

v_call: TRBV25-1
j_call: TRBJ2-4
clone_size: .
d_call: .
cdr3_nt: TGTGCCAGCAGTAATTGGTCAGGGCTAGCCAAAAACATTCAGTACTTC
cdr3_aa: CASSNWSGLAKNIQYF

v_call: TRBV20-1
j_call: TRBJ1-2
clone_size: .
d_call: .
cdr3_nt: TGCAGTGCGCGGGGTGACTATGGCTACACCTTC
cdr3_aa: CSARGDYGYTF

v_call: TRBV14
j_call: TRBJ2-2
clone_size: .
d_call: .
cdr3_nt: TGTGCCAGCAGTACTCTATTGGCCGGGGAGCTGTTTTTT
cdr3_aa: CASSTLLAGELFF

v_call: TRBV29-1
j_call: TRBJ1-2
clone_size: .
d_call: TRBD1
cdr3_nt: TGCAGCGTTGATTCCGGGACAGGGGGTGGCTACACCTTC
cdr3_aa: CSVDSGTGGGYTF

v_call: TRBV16
j_call: TRBJ1-4
clone_size: .
d_call: TRBD1
cdr3_nt: TGTGCCAGCAGCATATGGATTGAGACAGGGGTCGAAAAACTGTTTTTT
cdr3_aa: CASSIWIETGVEKLFF

v_call: TRBV27
j_call: TRBJ1-2
clone_size: .
d_call: TRBD1
cdr3_nt: TGTGCCAGCAGTCGACAGGGGCCTAACTATGGCTACACCTTC
cdr3_aa: CASSRQGPNYGYTF

v_call: TRBV29-1
j_call: TRBJ2-3
clone_size: .
d_call: .
cdr3_nt: TGCAGCGTTAACTATAGAGCGTATTTTAGCACAGATACGCAGTATTTT
cdr3_aa: CSVNYRAYFSTDTQYF

v_call: TRBV9
j_call: TRBJ1-1
clone_size: once
d_call: .
cdr3_nt: TGTGCCAGCAGCGTCCAGATGAACACTGAAGCTTTCTTT
cdr3_aa: CASSVQMNTEAFF

v_call: TRBV18
j_call: TRBJ1-1
clone_size: .
d_call: TRBD1
cdr3_nt: TGTGCCAGCTCACGTGGGACAGGGGGCTTACACACTGAAGCTTTCTTT
cdr3_aa: CASSRGTGGLHTEAFF

v_call: TRBV30
j_call: TRBJ2-3
clone_size: .
d_call: .
cdr3_nt: TGTGCCTGGAGTGTACGAGGTGTATATACGCAGTATTTT
cdr3_aa: CAWSVRGVYTQYF

v_call: TRBV4-1
j_call: TRBJ1-4
clone_size: .
d_call: TRBD1
cdr3_nt: TGCGCCAGCAGCCTGGGACAGCCCGCAACTAATGAAAAACTGTTTTTT
cdr3_aa: CASSLGQPATNEKLFF

v_call: TRBV6-1
j_call: TRBJ2-7
clone_size: few
d_call: TRBD1
cdr3_nt: TGTGCCAGCAGTGATGGACAGGGCCCCTACGAGCAGTACTTC
cdr3_aa: CASSDGQGPYEQYF

v_call: TRBV5-1
j_call: TRBJ2-3
clone_size: .
d_call: TRBD2
cdr3_nt: TGCGCCAGCAGTAGACTAGCCCTTGGGGATACGCAGTATTTT
cdr3_aa: CASSRLALGDTQYF

v_call: TRBV19
j_call: TRBJ1-1
clone_size: .
d_call: .
cdr3_nt: TGTGCCAGCCTATCGGGGGACACTGAAGCTTTCTTT
cdr3_aa: CASLSGDTEAFF

v_call: TRBV7-8
j_call: TRBJ1-2
clone_size: .
d_call: TRBD1
cdr3_nt: TGTGCCAGCAGCCTAGGGGGACAGTTCAGCTATGGCTACACCTTC
cdr3_aa: CASSLGGQFSYGYTF

v_call: TRBV28
j_call: TRBJ1-5
clone_size: .
d_call: TRBD1
cdr3_nt: TGTGCCAGCAGTTCGTTCGGACAGGGGTCCAATCAGCCCCAGCATTTT
cdr3_aa: CASSSFGQGSNQPQHF

v_call: TRBV18
j_call: TRBJ1-1
clone_size: .
d_call: TRBD1
cdr3_nt: TGTGCCAGCTCACCACCGCGGGACAGGTCGCTAGGGGCTTTCTTT
cdr3_aa: CASSPPRDRSLGAFF

v_call: TRBV5-1
j_call: TRBJ1-5
clone_size: .
d_call: TRBD1
cdr3_nt: TGCGCCAGCAGCCCGCTGGGAACAGGGGGTCAGCCCCAGCATTTT
cdr3_aa: CASSPLGTGGQPQHF

v_call: TRBV5-1
j_call: TRBJ1-1
clone_size: once
d_call: .
cdr3_nt: TGCGCCAGCAGCTTAACAGACAACCCCATGAACACTGAAGCTTTCTTT
cdr3_aa: CASSLTDNPMNTEAFF

v_call: TRBV7-2
j_call: TRBJ2-7
clone_size: .
d_call: TRBD2
cdr3_nt: TGTGCCAGCAGCTTAGAGCTAGCGGTGACCTACGAGCAGTACTTC
cdr3_aa: CASSLELAVTYEQYF

v_call: TRBV10-3
j_call: TRBJ2-7
clone_size: .
d_call: TRBD2
cdr3_nt: TGTGCCATCTCCCTGTGGGCTAGCGGAAATTACGAGCAGTACTTC
cdr3_aa: CAISLWASGNYEQYF

v_call: TRBV18
j_call: TRBJ2-7
clone_size: .
d_call: TRBD1
cdr3_nt: TGTGCCAGCTCCCCAGGGCTTGGGACAGGTAGCTCCTACGAGCAGTACTTC
cdr3_aa: CASSPGLGTGSSYEQYF

v_call: TRBV29-1
j_call: TRBJ2-5
clone_size: .
d_call: .
cdr3_nt: TGCAGCGTCGTCCCCCAAGAGACCCAGTACTTC
cdr3_aa: CSVVPQETQYF

v_call: TRBV11-2
j_call: TRBJ2-2
clone_size: .
d_call: .
cdr3_nt: TGTGCCAGCAGCCCCGGACTGCCCCCCGGGGAGCTGTTTTTT
cdr3_aa: CASSPGLPPGELFF

v_call: TRBV2
j_call: TRBJ1-1
clone_size: .
d_call: TRBD1
cdr3_nt: TGTGCCAGCAGTGATGGCAGGGGGGATTGGAACACTGAAGCTTTCTTT
cdr3_aa: CASSDGRGDWNTEAFF

v_call: TRBV5-1
j_call: TRBJ1-2
clone_size: .
d_call: TRBD1
cdr3_nt: TGCGCCAGCAGCTTGGTAGGGGGCGGTTATGGCTACACCTTC
cdr3_aa: CASSLVGGGYGYTF

v_call: TRBV4-1
j_call: TRBJ2-5
clone_size: .
d_call: .
cdr3_nt: TGCGCCAGCAGCCAACAGGGACTCCTCCAAGAGACCCAGTACTTC
cdr3_aa: CASSQQGLLQETQYF

v_call: TRBV7-2
j_call: TRBJ2-1
clone_size: once
d_call: .
cdr3_nt: TGTGCCAGCAGCTTAAAAAGCGCGCAGTTCTTC
cdr3_aa: CASSLKSAQFF

v_call: TRBV7-5
j_call: TRBJ1-5
clone_size: .
d_call: .
cdr3_nt: TGTGTCAGAAGCTTACCTATTGACAGGATCTTGAATCAGCCCCAGCATTTT
cdr3_aa: CVRSLPIDRILNQPQHF

v_call: TRBV15
j_call: TRBJ2-5
clone_size: .
d_call: .
cdr3_nt: TGTGCCACCAGCCTTAATAGGGGGGAGACCCAGTACTTC
cdr3_aa: CATSLNRGETQYF